This section outlines one TCR beta chain sequence together with its context. Its matching antigen is unknown. Primers included in the PCR were 60 Vbeta and 13 Jbeta primers. Using immunoSEQ multiplex PCR, the repertoire was profiled, and TCRdb retains in-frame clones only, with some absent. The table records some 130,000 clones, nearly 80% of them present only once. These data originate in a study of cytomegalovirus exposure and HLA in healthy donors. Across the study: Earlier sequencing of some 190 million T cells yielded 100 million to 120 million unique TCR beta sequences. Samples from HLA-typed donors yielded 65 million to 85 million unique TCRs in an early data release.

CDR3 length: 17 amino acids. Germline V gene lookup returns CDR1 MDHEN and CDR2 SYDVKM. The V end lost 5 bases, the J end lost 0 bases, and 20 bases lay between the germline ends. Study findings and constraints: Earlier analysis looked at TCR beta V segments, and most were productive about 87% or about 30% of the time.

Donors sampled were nominally healthy, though unrecorded immune exposures were likely. The sequenced material came from PBMCs. The receptor's source is a man younger than 40 in good health and CMV-seronegative. The rearrangement uses TRBV28 and TRBJ2-7, with a possible D match to TRBD2 (6 bases). CDR3: CASSPRGPRRGSYEQYF. In nucleotides, the CDR3 is TGTGCCAGCAGTCCTCGGGGCCCGCGGAGGGGCTCCTACGAGCAGTACTTC.